Listed below are T cell receptor beta chains from one sample, sequenced in a study of beta chain features in type 1 diabetes. Measured with immunoSEQ multiplex PCR; TCRdb has only the in-frame clones, and not every one. Of around 600,000 clones listed, around 11% were seen once; the top ten hold around 0.12%. Sequencing input: naive CD4+ T cells from blood. The source of these receptors is a young man with type 1 diabetes. Both conserved end residues are trimmed from each CDR3.

J,V,CDR3
TRBJ2-3,TRBV4-2,ASSQDPVAGGTDTQY
TRBJ1-5,TRBV5-1,ASSSDGIQPQH
TRBJ2-3,TRBV18,ASSPFSTGDTDTQY
TRBJ1-2,TRBV30,AWLDLRGYT
TRBJ2-7,TRBV7-9,ASSAQGPYEQY
TRBJ2-2,TRBV5-4,ASSFGGGELF
TRBJ2-3,TRBV29-1,SVDQGIGRTDTQY
TRBJ2-7,TRBV5-1,ASSLAAASYEQY
TRBJ2-2,TRBV9,ASASGGSGFSTGELF
TRBJ1-2,TRBV25-1,ASSEDRGSMSSYGYT
TRBJ1-5,TRBV29-1,SVRGGHNQPQH